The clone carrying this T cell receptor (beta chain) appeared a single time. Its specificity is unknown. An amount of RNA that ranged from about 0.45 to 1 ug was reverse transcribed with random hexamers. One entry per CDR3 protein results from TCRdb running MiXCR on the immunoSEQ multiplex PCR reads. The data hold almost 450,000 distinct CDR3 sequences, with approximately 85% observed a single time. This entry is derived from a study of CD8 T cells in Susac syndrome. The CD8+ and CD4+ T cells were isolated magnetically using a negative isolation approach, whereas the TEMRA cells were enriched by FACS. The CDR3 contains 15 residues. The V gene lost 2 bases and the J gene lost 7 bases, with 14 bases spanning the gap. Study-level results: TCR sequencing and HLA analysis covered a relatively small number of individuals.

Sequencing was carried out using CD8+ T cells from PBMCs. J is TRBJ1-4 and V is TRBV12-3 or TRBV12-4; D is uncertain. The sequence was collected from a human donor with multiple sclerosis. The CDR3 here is CASSLKSLLREKLFF. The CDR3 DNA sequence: TGTGCCAGCAGTTTAAAAAGCCTCTTACGTGAAAAACTGTTTTTT.